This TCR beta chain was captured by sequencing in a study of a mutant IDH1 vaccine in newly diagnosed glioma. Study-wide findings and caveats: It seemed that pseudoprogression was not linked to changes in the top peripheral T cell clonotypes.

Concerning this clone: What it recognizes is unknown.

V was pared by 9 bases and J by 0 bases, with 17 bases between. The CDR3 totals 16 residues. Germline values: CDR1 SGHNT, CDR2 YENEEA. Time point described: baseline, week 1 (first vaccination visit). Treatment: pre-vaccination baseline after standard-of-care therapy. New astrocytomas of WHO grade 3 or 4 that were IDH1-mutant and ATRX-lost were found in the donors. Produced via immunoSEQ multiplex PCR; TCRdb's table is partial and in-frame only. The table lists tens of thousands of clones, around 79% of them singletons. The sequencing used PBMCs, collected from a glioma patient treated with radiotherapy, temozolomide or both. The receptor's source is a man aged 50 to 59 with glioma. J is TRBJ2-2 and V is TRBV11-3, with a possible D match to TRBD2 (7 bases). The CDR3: CASRSGGPTNTGELFF. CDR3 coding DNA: TGTGCCAGTCGATCGGGGGGCCCCACGAACACCGGGGAGCTGTTTTTT.